This T cell receptor (beta chain) was found in a study of response to subunit inactivated influenza vaccine. TCRdb processed the RT-PCR reads anew with MiXCR; each CDR3 protein has one entry. The sample yields about 480,000 distinct CDR3 sequences, 10% to 11% seen once. The study, taken as a whole, reports: Researchers suggested that each seasonal influenza vaccination recruits few new T cells.

The CDR3 loop spans 15 amino acids. The germline V gene has CDR1 LGHDT and CDR2 YNNKEL (reference sequence). The junction had 6 bases not matched to a gene; V was cut back by 6 bases and J by 0 bases. With regard to this clonotype: Antigen: not known.

Sample: PBMCs from blood, taken 40 to 50 days after vaccination. This TCR derives from a man aged 50-60 years who received an inactivated influenza vaccine. This rearrangement joins TRBV3-1 to TRBJ2-7, with 9 bases aligning to TRBD2. The DNA of the CDR3 is TGTGCCAGCAGACCGAAGACTAGCGGCTCCTACGAGCAGTACTTC. This encodes CASRPKTSGSYEQYF.